These 30 T cell receptor beta chains came from one sample sequenced in a study of cytomegalovirus exposure and HLA in healthy donors. The PCR employed 60 Vbeta primers together with 13 Jbeta primers. Only in-frame clones appear in the TCRdb table, and some are missing; sequencing was by immunoSEQ multiplex PCR. Of 150,000 to 200,000 clones in the sample, 85% were seen once. Sequencing used PBMCs. All receptors derive from a woman between 50 and 59 years old in good health and CMV-seronegative.

CDR3 sequence (DNA): TGTGCCAGCAGCTTTAGCGGGAGGTTCGATGAGCAGTTCTTC. Its translation is CASSFSGRFDEQFF. The rearrangement joins TRBV7-9 to TRBJ2-1, with 10 bases aligning to TRBD2. The trim removed 3 bases at V and 8 bases at J, leaving 4 bases unmatched. Germline V lookup: CDR1 SEHNR, CDR2 FQNEAQ (reference sequence). The CDR3 sequence is 14 residues long.

This clone was observed a single time. The CDR3 DNA reads TGTGCCACCAACCTGGGCAGGGAGGGACAGCCCCAGCATTTT. Translation: CATNLGREGQPQHF. The chain carries TRBV19 and TRBJ1-5; the D gene is possibly TRBD1 (5 bases). There are 14 residues in the CDR3. In germline, CDR1 is LNHDA, CDR2 SQIVND (reference sequence). V was shortened by 10 bases and J by 7 bases, with 20 bases between the two germline ends. Variable domain in full (rest from reference TRBV19 and TRBJ1-5): DGGITQSPKYLFRKEGQNVTLSCEQNLNHDAMYWYRQDPGQGLRLIYYSQIVNDFQKGDIAEGYSVSREKKESFPLTVTSAQKNPTAFYLCATNLGREGQPQHFGDGTRLSIL.

The genes are TRBV28 and TRBJ2-5; 8 bases map to TRBD1. Germline V gene data show CDR1 as MDHEN and CDR2 as SYDVKM. The CDR3 has 16 residues. V trimming: 6 bases; J trimming: 7 bases; junction bases outside the gene matches: 16. CDR3 sequence: CASSYLPGQVTGTQYF. CDR3 DNA: TGTGCCAGCAGCTATCTACCGGGACAGGTGACTGGGACCCAGTACTTC.

For this clone: Distinct nucleotide sequences in the sample also encode this CDR3. DNA of the CDR3: TGCGCCAGCAGCCCGACAGGGGCGGGGGAGACCCAGTACTTC. Protein product: CASSPTGAGETQYF. The genes are TRBV5-1 and TRBJ2-5; 8 bases map to TRBD1. The CDR3 is 14 residues long. The V gene end was trimmed by 4 bases and the J gene end by 5 bases; junction bases not matched to a gene: 7. Germline V gives CDR1 SGHRS, CDR2 YFSETQ.

The V gene is TRBV11-3, the J gene TRBJ2-2, with TRBD2 matching 7 bases. The V and J ends lost 4 bases and 6 bases, in that order; junction bases with no gene match: 8. The germline CDR1 and CDR2 sequences are SGHNT and YENEEA. This CDR3 has 15 amino acids. The CDR3 here is CASSSGTTVPGELFF. The DNA of the CDR3 is TGTGCCAGCAGCTCCGGGACTACCGTCCCCGGGGAGCTGTTTTTT.

This rearrangement joins TRBV19 to TRBJ2-3; TRBD2 matches 8 bases. Unmatched junction bases numbered 7, after V lost 5 bases and J lost 0 bases. The CDR3 sequence is 16 residues long. Germline-derived CDR1 and CDR2 are LNHDA and SQIVND (reference sequence). CDR3 residues: CASSSTGTRSTDTQYF. The CDR3 DNA sequence: TGTGCCAGTAGTTCTACCGGGACTAGGAGCACAGATACGCAGTATTTT.

This chain uses TRBV7-2 with TRBJ1-5; 7 bases line up with TRBD1. The CDR3 runs to 15 residues. Germline CDR1 reads SGHTA; CDR2 reads FQGNSA. V was clipped by 5 bases and J by 6 bases; unmatched bases: 10. This CDR3 is CASSADRVASQPQHF. The CDR3 nucleotides are TGTGCCAGCAGCGCCGACAGGGTAGCAAGTCAGCCCCAGCATTTT.

The chain employs TRBV4-3 and TRBJ2-1; D ambiguous. V lost 3 bases to trimming and J lost 0 bases, with 6 bases between them. This CDR3 region has 14 residues. Germline CDR1 and CDR2: LGHNA and YSLEER. In nucleotides, the CDR3 is TGCGCCAGCAGCCACCGGTCCTCCTACAATGAGCAGTTCTTC. Translation: CASSHRSSYNEQFF.

The J gene is TRBJ1-1, the V gene TRBV29-1; D gene uncertain. The CDR3 contains 13 residues. V lost 2 bases, J lost 2 bases, and 9 bases lay in between. Germline CDR1 is SQVTM and CDR2 is ANQGSEA. This CDR3 reads CSVEQVPNTEAFF. The CDR3 DNA follows: TGCAGCGTTGAACAGGTCCCCAACACTGAAGCTTTCTTT.

The rearrangement uses TRBV6-6 and TRBJ2-5; TRBD2 agrees at 8 bases. The J call is uncertain, as TRBJ2-7 better fits the DNA end. CDR1 is MNHNY, CDR2 SVGAGI, per germline (reference sequence). The CDR3 has 14 amino acids. DNA of the CDR3: TGTGCCAGCACGGTTAGCGGGGTAAACAACGAGCAGTACTTC. This translates into CASTVSGVNNEQYF.

This clone was seen only once. The chain employs TRBV4-1 and TRBJ2-1, with 7 bases fitting TRBD2. The CDR3 is 15 amino acids. The germline gives CDR1 MGHRA, CDR2 YSYEKL. Trimming removed 0 bases from V and 9 bases from J; junction bases left unmatched: 8. CDR3: CASSQDPGGSREQFF. The CDR3 bases are TGCGCCAGCAGCCAAGATCCCGGCGGGAGTCGTGAGCAGTTCTTC.

The chain's CDR3 is CASRTGSAGELFF. CDR3 in DNA: TGCGCCAGCAGGACGGGGTCCGCCGGGGAGCTGTTTTTT. The chain uses TRBV5-1 and TRBJ2-2; D perhaps matches TRBD2 (5 bases). Between the trimmed V and J ends, which lost 5 bases and 6 bases, there was a span of 11 bases. CDR3 length equals 13 residues. Germline CDR1 reads SGHRS; CDR2 reads YFSETQ.

This rearrangement joins TRBV4-2 to TRBJ1-1, with 7 bases that match TRBD1. The CDR3 loop spans 15 amino acids. Germline trimming cut 0 bases from V and 1 base from J; bases unmatched to any gene: 2. From germline, CDR1 is LGHNA and CDR2 YNFKEQ. DNA for the CDR3: TGTGCCAGCAGCCAAGACCAGGGGGGGAACACTGAAGCTTTCTTT. Amino acids: CASSQDQGGNTEAFF.

This chain links TRBV5-1 with TRBJ2-1; D is unresolved. This CDR3 has 14 residues. Germline V gives CDR1 SGHRS, CDR2 YFSETQ. V lost 0 bases, J lost 6 bases, and 10 bases lay in between. CDR3 protein: CASSLGADFNEQFF. CDR3 sequence (DNA): TGCGCCAGCAGCTTGGGAGCCGACTTCAATGAGCAGTTCTTC.

This chain uses TRBV28 with TRBJ2-4, with TRBD1 identical over 12 bases. Unmatched junction bases numbered 12, after V lost 10 bases and J lost 8 bases. This CDR3 region has 15 residues. Germline CDR1 is MDHEN and CDR2 is SYDVKM. The CDR3 here is CATGDRGLHRDIQYF. CDR3 nucleotides: TGTGCCACGGGGGACAGGGGGCTCCACAGGGACATTCAGTACTTC.

The chain joins TRBV6-1 to TRBJ1-2, with TRBD1 matching 7 bases. V lost 6 bases, J lost 10 bases, and 11 bases stayed unmatched. This CDR3 spans 13 amino acids. Germline V CDR1 and CDR2: MNHNS, SASEGT. CDR3 amino acids: CASRFGTADVYTF. The CDR3 nucleotides read TGTGCCAGCAGATTCGGGACAGCTGATGTCTACACCTTC.

The chain recombines TRBV7-9 with TRBJ2-2; the D gene is possibly TRBD1 (6 bases). This CDR3 region has 16 residues. The V gene's germline CDR1 is SEHNR and CDR2 FQNEAQ (reference sequence). Between the trimmed V and J ends, which lost 3 bases and 3 bases, there was a span of 14 bases. The CDR3 bases are TGTGCCAGCAGCTTTAGACAGGCGAGGGACACCGGGGAGCTGTTTTTT. Its protein is CASSFRQARDTGELFF.

The J gene is TRBJ1-1, the V gene TRBV5-1; maybe TRBD1 (5 bases). V lost 0 bases and J 10 bases, leaving 16 bases between the germline ends. CDR1 is SGHRS, CDR2 YFSETQ, per germline. This CDR3 is built from 14 residues. The CDR3 DNA reads TGCGCCAGCAGCTTGGTGGTATCGTGGGGCGGAGCTTTCTTT. It is translated as CASSLVVSWGGAFF.

J is TRBJ1-5 and V is TRBV18, with 9 bases aligning to TRBD1. CDR3 length: 15 amino acids. Germline CDR1 KGHSH, CDR2 LQKENI. J lost 6 bases, V lost 1 base, and 4 bases had no gene match. CDR3 sequence: CASSPQKGQGQPQHF. In nucleotides, the CDR3 is TGTGCCAGCTCACCACAGAAGGGACAGGGTCAGCCCCAGCATTTT. The variable domain in full, with the rest retrieved from reference TRBV18 and TRBJ1-5, is NAGVMQNPRHLVRRRGQEARLRCSPMKGHSHVYWYRQLPEEGLKFMVYLQKENIIDESGMPKERFSAEFPKEGPSILRIQQVVRGDSAAYFCASSPQKGQGQPQHFGDGTRLSIL.

The V and J genes are TRBV6-5 and TRBJ2-7; D remains unclear. V shed 5 bases and J shed 6 bases, with 17 bases lying between them. The CDR3 consists of 14 residues. Germline CDR1 reads MNHEY; CDR2 reads SVGAGI. CDR3 sequence: CASSRASGLGEQYF. CDR3 nucleotide sequence: TGTGCCAGCAGTCGTGCCAGTGGGCTCGGCGAGCAGTACTTC.

Concerning this clone: Different DNA sequences within this sample yield the same CDR3. J is TRBJ2-5 and V is TRBV28, with 8 bases that match TRBD1. The V and J ends lost 2 bases and 8 bases, in that order; junction bases with no gene match: 4. The CDR3 covers 13 residues. Germline V gives CDR1 MDHEN, CDR2 SYDVKM. The CDR3 nucleotides are TGTGCCAGCAGTTTACTGGGACAGGCAACCCAGTACTTC. It specifies CASSLLGQATQYF.

This clone was counted once. This sequence joins TRBV11-2 and TRBJ2-5, with D possibly matching TRBD2 (5 bases). The germline V gene encodes CDR1 SGHAT and CDR2 FQNNGV. This CDR3 has 16 amino acids. Trimming cost V 0 bases and J 7 bases, with 18 bases left between them. The CDR3 region is CASSLDPGSATRTQYF. Written as DNA, the CDR3 is TGTGCCAGCAGCTTAGATCCGGGAAGCGCCACCCGGACCCAGTACTTC.

The chain combines TRBV10-1 with TRBJ2-3; D is undetermined. Germline CDR1 reads WNHNN; CDR2 reads SYGVQD (reference sequence). V was cut by 6 bases and J by 0 bases, with 10 bases left in between. The CDR3 sequence is 14 residues long. The CDR3 loop reads CASSLTPSTDTQYF. The CDR3 DNA follows: TGCGCCAGCAGCCTTACTCCTAGCACAGATACGCAGTATTTT.

The rearrangement links TRBV5-1 to TRBJ1-5; 7 bases are shared with TRBD1. The V gene's germline CDR1 is SGHRS and CDR2 YFSETQ. The CDR3 is 14 residues long. V was clipped by 4 bases and J by 7 bases; unmatched bases: 8. The CDR3 reads CASSPRQGVQPQHF. CDR3 DNA: TGCGCCAGCAGCCCTAGACAGGGAGTCCAGCCCCAGCATTTT.

V and J are TRBV7-9 and TRBJ2-1; D is possibly TRBD2 (5 bases). From germline, CDR1 is SEHNR and CDR2 FQNEAQ (reference sequence). V lost 7 bases, J lost 5 bases, and 21 bases lay in between. CDR3 length: 16 residues. The CDR3 nucleotides read TGTGCCAGCACCCTATCTCGGGAAGACGGTCACAATGAGCAGTTCTTC. Encoded protein: CASTLSREDGHNEQFF.

The gene calls are TRBV6-6 and TRBJ2-7, with 8 bases matching TRBD2. The germline V gene encodes CDR1 MNHNY and CDR2 SVGAGI (reference sequence). J gave up 3 bases and V 8 bases, and 3 bases lay outside the gene matches. CDR3 length: 12 residues. The DNA for the CDR3 is TGTGCCAGCTCCACTAGCGGCTACGAGCAGTACTTC. The encoded protein is CASSTSGYEQYF.

The chain carries TRBV20-1 and TRBJ1-2; 7 nucleotides agree with TRBD1. This CDR3 region has 11 residues. Losses at the gene ends were 7 bases for V and 6 bases for J; bases not matched to a gene: 5. CDR1 DFQATT and CDR2 SNEGSKA come from the germline V gene (reference sequence). Written as DNA, the CDR3 is TGCAGTGAAAAAGGGGGCGATGGCTACACCTTC. Encoded protein: CSEKGGDGYTF.

The V gene is TRBV5-5, the J gene TRBJ1-5; unclear D gene. Per germline, CDR1 SGHKS and CDR2 YYEKEE (reference sequence). This CDR3 comprises 12 residues. Trimming took 2 bases from V and 7 from J, leaving 7 bases between them. Written as DNA, the CDR3 is TGTGCCAGCAGCTTAAGCGGACAGCCCCAGCATTTT. As protein: CASSLSGQPQHF.

The rearrangement uses TRBV19 and TRBJ2-1; 10 positions agree with TRBD1. This CDR3 is built from 14 residues. Per germline, CDR1 LNHDA and CDR2 SQIVND (reference sequence). Unmatched junction bases numbered 6, after V lost 9 bases and J lost 4 bases. The CDR3 region has the DNA TGTGCCAGCTCGTTGGACAGGGGGTACAATGAGCAGTTCTTC. It is translated as CASSLDRGYNEQFF.

This chain uses TRBV11-3 with TRBJ2-1; 11 nucleotides line up with TRBD2. The V segment lost 5 bases and the J segment 4 bases; nucleotides outside the gene matches: 4. Germline CDR1 reads SGHNT; CDR2 reads YENEEA. The CDR3 is 15 amino acids. CDR3 sequence (DNA): TGTGCCAGCAGCCCTGGGACTAGCGGTTACAATGAGCAGTTCTTC. Its protein product is CASSPGTSGYNEQFF.